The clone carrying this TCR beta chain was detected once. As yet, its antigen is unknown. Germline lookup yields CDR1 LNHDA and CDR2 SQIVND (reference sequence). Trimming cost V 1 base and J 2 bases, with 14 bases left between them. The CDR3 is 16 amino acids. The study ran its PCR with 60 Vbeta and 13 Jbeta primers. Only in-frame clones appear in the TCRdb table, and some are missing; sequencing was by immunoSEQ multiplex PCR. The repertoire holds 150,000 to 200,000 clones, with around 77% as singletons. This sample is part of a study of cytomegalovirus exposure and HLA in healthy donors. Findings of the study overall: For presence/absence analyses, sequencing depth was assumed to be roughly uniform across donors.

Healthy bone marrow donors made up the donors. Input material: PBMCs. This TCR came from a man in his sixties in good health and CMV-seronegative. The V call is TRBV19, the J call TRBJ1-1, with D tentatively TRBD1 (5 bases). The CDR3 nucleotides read TGTGCCAGTAGTATAGCCCGACAGATCCGCAACACTGAAGCTTTCTTT. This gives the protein CASSIARQIRNTEAFF.